The subject of this entry is one T cell receptor beta chain. The clone's antigen remains unknown. The input lacks base qualities; no much larger clone sits a single base away. This specimen comes from a study of blood T cell repertoires in COVID-19 (TCRdb year 2020). Notes on the research overall: Samples from collaborators originated in the United States, Italy and Spain and spanned both the acute and convalescent phases of COVID-19. The prospective study material was composed of cDNA or gDNA derived from T cells, B-cell-depleted T cells, or PBMCs. Subjects who had been exposed to COVID-19, were actively infected with it, or had recovered from it provided the deeply sampled blood TCRbeta repertoires that made up the dataset. The repertoires were released in a freely available public database meant as a resource for research on the immune response to SARS-CoV-2. The samples were drawn from the first 160 participants of the ongoing ImmuneRACE study and from roughly 1,300 subjects provided by 6 global collaborators. A de-identified subject ID, COVID-19 status, age in years and sex were almost always included in the sample metadata. Where available, HLA class I and class II types were obtained from metadata supplied by the sample provider rather than from assay-based typing. What the authors observed across the whole study: Clinical and demographic metadata were provided uncurated, with the amount varying by source and participant.

TCRbeta CDR3 regions were amplified from genomic DNA using the immunoSEQ Assay, a bias-controlled multiplex PCR. Per the source publication's procedure: Within the assay, amplification of reference gene primers was used to estimate how many nucleated cells each sample contained. To quantify the absolute abundance of each unique TCRbeta CDR3 rearrangement, sequence reads were collapsed and filtered. Productive Simpson clonality was computed per sample as the square root of Simpson's diversity index over productive rearrangements. In TCRdb, the immuneACCESS table is reduced to in-frame sequences with V and J assigned. These tables do not hold every clone; where another copy was compared, an unresolved V gene accounts for under half, and the others remain unexplained. V, J and clone size were drawn from that table, and D and trimming were deduced from the DNA. The sample data list about 150,000 clones, and approximately 80% of these were observed just once. 9.5% to 13% of the sample comes from the top ten.

One collaborating source in Seattle enrolled patients during active infection and followed them longitudinally through the course of disease. Collaborating institutions collected whole blood in K2EDTA tubes following their own protocols. Collaborator samples were shipped for TCRbeta analysis as frozen whole blood, isolated PBMCs, or DNA extracted from either sample type. V is pruned by 7 bases and J by 3 bases, leaving 12 bases of the junction without a gene match. The germline V gene (reference sequence) yields WNHNN for CDR1 and SYGVQD for CDR2. The CDR3, cysteine through phenylalanine, is 16 amino acids long. Kept here is only the CDR3 DNA, which spans 48 bases and is read in frame from base 1.

The rearrangement joined TRBV10-1 to TRBJ1-5, and TRBD1 aligns with 7 junction nucleotides. This receptor was identified in a woman aged 55-69 years with COVID-19, enrolled during active disease. The sequencing input was peripheral blood. Here the CDR3 is given as CASTTRGQELNQPQHF. Read as DNA, the sequence is TGCGCCAGCACCACTAGAGGACAGGAGCTCAATCAGCCCCAGCATTTT.